Each of the 20 T cell receptor beta chains below was sequenced from the same sample in a study of T-cell reconstitution after alpha-beta-depleted transplantation in children. Using unique molecular identifiers, the investigators prepared the TCRbeta library. TCRdb called the PCR reads again in MiXCR, with one record for every CDR3 protein. The sample includes around 700,000 distinct CDR3 sequences, roughly 14% seen only once; the top ten take 0.79%. The specimen was PBMCs, collected before TCRalphabeta/CD19-depleted stem cell transplant. These receptor sequences come from a girl aged 2-10 years with congenital amegakaryocytic thrombocytopenia, due to receive a stem cell transplant.

The rearrangement links TRBV20-1 to TRBJ1-6; no reliable D call. Trimming took 2 bases from V and 0 from J, leaving 11 bases between them. The CDR3 is 16 residues long. Germline CDR1 DFQATT, CDR2 SNEGSKA (reference sequence). The chain's CDR3 is CSARNSRSSYNSPLHF. CDR3 coding DNA: TGCAGTGCTAGAAACTCCAGGAGCTCCTATAATTCACCCCTCCACTTT.

This clonotype appeared a few times. The chain is built from TRBV2 and TRBJ2-1, with TRBD2 as a possible D gene (5 bases). V was shortened by 8 bases and J by 4 bases, with 15 bases between the two germline ends. Looked up from germline, CDR1 is SNHLY and CDR2 is FYNNEI. There are 14 residues in the CDR3. The CDR3 sequence is CASPSDYRYNEQFF. CDR3 DNA: TGTGCCAGCCCGAGCGACTACAGATACAATGAGCAGTTCTTC.

In this sample, this clonotype turned up a few times. The rearrangement joins TRBV11-2 to TRBJ2-2; 11 bases fit TRBD1. This CDR3 comprises 18 residues. Germline lookup yields CDR1 SGHAT and CDR2 FQNNGV. Trimming took 5 bases from V and 0 from J; bases not matched to a gene: 8. The CDR3 protein is CASSRTGTGGPNTGELFF. Here the CDR3 DNA reads TGTGCCAGCAGCCGGACCGGGACAGGGGGACCGAACACCGGGGAGCTGTTTTTT.

The rearrangement links TRBV27 to TRBJ1-1; D might be TRBD1 (5 bases). Germline lookup yields CDR1 MNHEY and CDR2 SMNVEV (reference sequence). Trimming pared 8 bases from V and 1 base from J, leaving 11 bases between. This CDR3 has 13 residues. The CDR3 protein is CASRGEGNTEAFF. For the CDR3, the DNA is TGTGCCAGCCGGGGGGAGGGGAACACTGAAGCTTTCTTT.

The chain couples TRBV7-8 to TRBJ2-4; either TRBD1 or TRBD2 may supply D (6 bases each). Trimming removed 4 bases at V and 1 base at J, with 17 bases between. CDR1 is SGHVS and CDR2 is FQNEAQ in the germline V gene. The CDR3 is 17 residues long. DNA of the CDR3: TGTGCCAGCAGCTCCCGTGTCTGGGGGGCGGCCAAAAACATTCAGTACTTC. Translating it yields CASSSRVWGAAKNIQYF.

This clonotype was picked up many times. This rearrangement joins TRBV29-1 to TRBJ1-1; tentatively, D is TRBD1 (6 bases). V shed 5 bases and J shed 3 bases, with 19 bases lying between them. Per germline, CDR1 SQVTM and CDR2 ANQGSEA. The CDR3 has 15 residues. The CDR3 coding sequence is TGCAGCGTTCAACAGGGAACATCATTTGACACTGAAGCTTTCTTT. Translated: CSVQQGTSFDTEAFF.

The V gene is TRBV29-1, the J gene TRBJ2-1; no firm D call. Trimming took 4 bases from V and 6 from J, leaving 10 bases between them. The CDR3 is made up of 12 amino acids. The germline CDR1 and CDR2 sequences are SQVTM and ANQGSEA. CDR3 region: CSVVPPGNEQFF. CDR3 DNA: TGCAGCGTTGTTCCCCCCGGCAATGAGCAGTTCTTC.

This clonotype was observed a few times. The chain links TRBV5-1 to TRBJ2-2; TRBD2 matches at 10 bases. V gave up 0 bases and J gave up 1 base; unmatched junction bases: 6. This CDR3 spans 18 amino acids. CDR1 is SGHRS and CDR2 is YFSETQ in the germline V gene. DNA for the CDR3: TGCGCCAGCAGCTTGGATAGCGGGAGGCCATGGAACACCGGGGAGCTGTTTTTT. Protein sequence: CASSLDSGRPWNTGELFF.

The rearrangement uses TRBV10-1 and TRBJ2-2, with D unresolved. V lost 8 bases to trimming and J lost 0 bases, with 7 bases between them. The CDR3 is 13 residues long. Germline CDR1 reads WNHNN; CDR2 reads SYGVQD (reference sequence). In nucleotides, the CDR3 is TGCGCCAGCCGGGCTTCGAACACCGGGGAGCTGTTTTTT. Its translation: CASRASNTGELFF.

The chain combines TRBV19 with TRBJ2-4; 11 nucleotides agree with TRBD1. Germline V CDR1 and CDR2: LNHDA, SQIVND (reference sequence). The CDR3 is made up of 18 amino acids. J was trimmed by 0 bases and V by 3 bases; bases with no gene match: 7. CDR3 protein: CASSIGTGGKLAKNIQYF. The DNA for the CDR3 is TGTGCCAGTAGTATTGGGACAGGGGGTAAACTAGCCAAAAACATTCAGTACTTC. The full variable domain, with the rest looked up from reference TRBV19 and TRBJ2-4, is DGGITQSPKYLFRKEGQNVTLSCEQNLNHDAMYWYRQDPGQGLRLIYYSQIVNDFQKGDIAEGYSVSREKKESFPLTVTSAQKNPTAFYLCASSIGTGGKLAKNIQYFGAGTRLSVL.

The genes are TRBV29-1 and TRBJ1-2, with D uncertain. CDR3 length equals 11 residues. Germline V gene lookup returns CDR1 SQVTM and CDR2 ANQGSEA. V lost 6 bases to trimming and J lost 8 bases, with 13 bases between them. The CDR3 here is CSVVGRRGYTF. The CDR3 nucleotides are TGCAGCGTCGTAGGGCGGAGGGGCTACACCTTC.

This clonotype was seen ten or more times. The chain is built from TRBV12-3 or TRBV12-4 and TRBJ2-1, with TRBD2 matching 11 bases. The CDR3 is 15 residues long. J lost 4 bases, V lost 5 bases, and 4 bases had no gene match. The CDR3 bases are TGTGCCAGCAGTCCCTTAGCGGGAGGGTACAATGAGCAGTTCTTC. Translating gives CASSPLAGGYNEQFF.

This clonotype was counted many times. The chain combines TRBV6-1 with TRBJ2-1, with 14 bases lining up with TRBD2. This CDR3 has 15 amino acids. The germline gives CDR1 MNHNS, CDR2 SASEGT. Trimming removed 4 bases from V and 8 bases from J; junction bases left unmatched: 4. Here the CDR3 reads CASSAPGLAGDEQFF. In nucleotides, the CDR3 is TGTGCCAGCAGTGCCCCGGGACTAGCGGGAGATGAGCAGTTCTTC.

The chain uses TRBV15 and TRBJ1-1; no definite D call. Germline V gene data show CDR1 as LNHNV and CDR2 as YYDKDF (reference sequence). V gave up 0 bases and J gave up 1 base, with 9 bases separating them. The CDR3 loop spans 15 amino acids. Here the CDR3 reads CATSREYTENTEAFF. The DNA of the CDR3 is TGTGCCACCAGCAGAGAATACACCGAGAACACTGAAGCTTTCTTT.

Many counts were recorded for this clonotype. The chain uses TRBV6-2 or TRBV6-3 and TRBJ2-1; 8 bases match TRBD2. In germline, CDR1 is MNHEY, CDR2 SVGEGT. The CDR3 runs to 13 residues. After removal of 8 bases from V and 10 bases from J, the junction contained 10 bases not matched to a gene. The CDR3 here is CASGRLATSEQFF. CDR3 sequence (DNA): TGTGCCAGCGGAAGACTAGCGACATCAGAGCAGTTCTTC.

Concerning this clonotype itself: This sequence may be a read error, since a much larger clone differs from it by one base. The chain employs TRBV28 and TRBJ2-1; 8 bases agree with TRBD2. Looked up from germline, CDR1 is MDHEN and CDR2 is SYDVKM. The CDR3 loop spans 15 amino acids. The CDR3 DNA follows: TGTGTCAGCAGTCTACTAGCGGTTGGGAGGAATGAGCAGTTCTTC. This sequence encodes CVSSLLAVGRNEQFF.

This clonotype was detected a few times. V usage is TRBV20-1 and J usage is TRBJ1-1; D possibly corresponds to TRBD1 (5 bases). Germline-derived CDR1 and CDR2 are DFQATT and SNEGSKA (reference sequence). The CDR3 length is 17 residues. V dropped 0 bases and J dropped 3 bases, with 20 bases sitting between them. The CDR3 region is CSARDLSKGNGYTEAFF. The CDR3 coding sequence is TGCAGTGCTAGAGATCTGTCAAAGGGGAATGGTTACACTGAAGCTTTCTTT.

The V call is TRBV20-1, the J call TRBJ1-2; 7 bases agree with TRBD1. With 4 bases clipped from V and 9 bases from J, the junction kept 14 bases outside the gene matches. The CDR3 totals 14 residues. Per germline, CDR1 DFQATT and CDR2 SNEGSKA (reference sequence). In nucleotides, the CDR3 is TGCAGTGCTACTATAACGACAGGGAAGAGGAGCTACACCTTC. Protein product: CSATITTGKRSYTF.

This clonotype has at least ten counts. The CDR3 loop is CASTTDRSSYEQYF. Here the CDR3 DNA reads TGTGCCAGCACCACGGACAGAAGCTCCTACGAGCAGTACTTC. The V gene is TRBV6-1, the J gene TRBJ2-7; possible D gene TRBD1, 6 bases. CDR3 length equals 14 residues. Trimming took 7 bases from V and 0 from J, leaving 13 bases between them. In germline, CDR1 is MNHNS, CDR2 SASEGT.

J is TRBJ2-5 and V is TRBV7-8; unclear D gene. V gave up 2 bases and J gave up 5 bases, with 24 bases separating them. Germline V lookup: CDR1 SGHVS, CDR2 FQNEAQ. The CDR3 is 18 amino acids. The CDR3 bases are TGTGCCAGCAGCTTATACATTCCGCGAACGGGCAATTTGGAGACCCAGTACTTC. Translation: CASSLYIPRTGNLETQYF.